This T cell receptor beta chain was sequenced during a study of T cells in narcolepsy. Study background: Healthy controls were enrolled alongside patients with narcolepsy type 1 or type 2. Study-wide results and caveats: Autoreactive HCRT-specific and TRIB2-specific clonotypes were marked in same-patient CSF-versus-blood CD4+ comparisons. Reportedly, autoreactive clonotypes were serially detected in patients' blood but not controls'.

In its sample, this clone was seen once. Its antigen is unknown. In germline, CDR1 is MNHNS, CDR2 SASEGT. The CDR3 loop spans 15 amino acids. The V and J ends lost 7 bases and 2 bases, in that order; junction bases with no gene match: 10. Sequenced by immunoSEQ multiplex PCR; TCRdb stores in-frame clones only, minus some. The sample lists 20,000 to 30,000 clones, 81% occurring once. Sequencing input: memory (CD45RA-) CD4+ T cells from blood. V is TRBV6-1 and J is TRBJ1-2; 7 positions agree with TRBD1. The sequence derives from a human donor in good health. CDR3 nucleotides: TGTGCCAGCACCACCCGGTCACAGGGGAACTATGGCTACACCTTC. It specifies CASTTRSQGNYGYTF.